Below, 23 T cell receptor beta chains from the same sample are listed, as sequenced in a study of cytomegalovirus exposure and HLA in healthy donors. PCR was performed using 60 Vbeta and 13 Jbeta primers. Assay used: immunoSEQ multiplex PCR; TCRdb lists only in-frame clones, some missing. This repertoire includes 50,000 or so clones. Specimen: PBMCs. The receptors were gathered from a woman between 55 and 75 years old in good health and CMV-seropositive.

The chain joins TRBV6-1 to TRBJ1-1; D is ambiguous. The CDR3 runs 13 residues. V was shortened by 8 bases and J by 0 bases, with 10 bases between the two germline ends. CDR1 and CDR2 (germline): MNHNS, SASEGT. This CDR3 reads CASRAAMNTEAFF. CDR3 coding DNA: TGTGCCAGCCGCGCGGCCATGAACACTGAAGCTTTCTTT.

The chain uses TRBV19 and TRBJ2-7, with TRBD1 matching over 10 bases. This CDR3 is 15 amino acids long. The V gene end was trimmed by 5 bases and the J gene end by 1 base; junction bases not matched to a gene: 5. The V gene's germline CDR1 is LNHDA and CDR2 SQIVND (reference sequence). The DNA for the CDR3 is TGTGCCAGTAGTGCGGGACAGGGGCCTTCCTACGAGCAGTACTTC. This gives the protein CASSAGQGPSYEQYF.

The chain links TRBV7-2 to TRBJ2-5; TRBD1 agrees at 7 bases. The CDR3 spans 12 residues. Germline CDR1 SGHTA, CDR2 FQGNSA. Losses at the gene ends were 7 bases for V and 3 bases for J; bases not matched to a gene: 2. The CDR3 DNA sequence: TGTGCCAGCAAAACAGGGGAAGAGACCCAGTACTTC. The encoded protein is CASKTGEETQYF.

The chain joins TRBV11-3 to TRBJ2-1; unclear D gene. The V end lost 0 bases, the J end lost 4 bases, and 4 bases lay between the germline ends. CDR3 size: 13 residues. CDR1 is SGHNT and CDR2 is YENEEA in the germline V gene. CDR3 amino acids: CASSLDPYNEQFF. As DNA, the CDR3 is TGTGCCAGCAGCTTAGACCCGTACAATGAGCAGTTCTTC.

By frequency, this clone is large. CDR3 nucleotides: TGTGCCACCAGCCCCTCCGGGTCGTCTAATGAAAAACTGTTTTTT. As protein: CATSPSGSSNEKLFF. The J gene is TRBJ1-4, the V gene TRBV15; D gene ambiguous. The CDR3 is 15 amino acids. Trimming took 5 bases from V and 3 from J, leaving 13 bases between them. CDR1 LNHNV and CDR2 YYDKDF come from the germline V gene (reference sequence).

The genes are TRBV7-2 and TRBJ2-5; D possibly corresponds to TRBD2 (6 bases). The CDR3 has 16 residues. Germline assignment: CDR1 SGHTA and CDR2 FQGNSA. The V and J ends lost 5 bases and 2 bases respectively, with 18 bases between them. The CDR3 protein is CASSPSGLARQETQYF. CDR3 coding DNA: TGTGCCAGCAGCCCGTCCGGGCTAGCGCGACAAGAGACCCAGTACTTC.

The CDR3 sequence is CASSLGLEDTQYF. Here the CDR3 DNA reads TGTGCCAGCAGTTTAGGACTTGAAGATACGCAGTATTTT. The rearrangement joins TRBV6-5 to TRBJ2-3; possibly TRBD2 for D (5 bases). The CDR3 covers 13 residues. Trimming pared 4 bases from V and 5 bases from J, leaving 10 bases between. Germline assignment: CDR1 MNHEY and CDR2 SVGAGI.

A note on this clone: Other DNA sequences from this sample encode an identical CDR3 as well. This rearrangement joins TRBV6-1 to TRBJ1-5; 7 bases fit TRBD1. The CDR3 is made up of 14 amino acids. Germline CDR1 is MNHNS and CDR2 is SASEGT. Trimming took 7 bases from V and 4 from J; bases not matched to a gene: 7. The CDR3 region has the DNA TGTGCCAGCACCGAAGGCAGGGGGAATCAGCCCCAGCATTTT. Amino acid sequence: CASTEGRGNQPQHF.

V and J are TRBV18 and TRBJ1-4, with D tentatively TRBD1 (6 bases). Trimming removed 3 bases at V and 3 bases at J, with 17 bases between. Germline CDR1 KGHSH, CDR2 LQKENI. This CDR3 is built from 17 residues. The CDR3 loop reads CASSPIIMDRPNEKLFF. The CDR3 DNA follows: TGTGCCAGCTCACCTATTATCATGGACAGACCTAATGAAAAACTGTTTTTT.

This chain uses TRBV2 with TRBJ1-5; tentatively, D is TRBD1 (5 bases). Trimming left V 8 bases short and J 4 bases short, with 12 bases between. The length of the CDR3 is 13 residues. Germline assignment: CDR1 SNHLY and CDR2 FYNNEI. The CDR3 is CASCREGNQPQHF. CDR3 coding DNA: TGTGCCAGCTGCAGGGAGGGGAATCAGCCCCAGCATTTT.

V gene TRBV6-5 combines with J gene TRBJ2-7; D is possibly TRBD1 (5 bases). The CDR3 is 12 amino acids. Germline loops: CDR1 MNHEY, CDR2 SVGAGI. Trimming took 6 bases from V and 6 from J, leaving 12 bases between them. The CDR3 nucleotides are TGTGCCAGCAGGAATCTCCAGGGCGAGCAGTACTTC. As protein: CASRNLQGEQYF.

The chain employs TRBV5-4 and TRBJ1-6; maybe TRBD1 (5 bases). Trimming pared 4 bases from V and 6 bases from J, leaving 14 bases between. The CDR3 loop spans 15 amino acids. Germline CDR1 and CDR2: SGHNT and YYREEE (reference sequence). The CDR3 nucleotides read TGTGCCAGCAGCCGTGGCGACAGTCTTAATTCACCCCTCCACTTT. Translated: CASSRGDSLNSPLHF.

The chain employs TRBV27 and TRBJ1-2, with 10 bases fitting TRBD1. Germline V gives CDR1 MNHEY, CDR2 SMNVEV (reference sequence). The CDR3 extends over 15 amino acids. The trim removed 6 bases at V and 2 bases at J, leaving 6 bases unmatched. The CDR3 region has the DNA TGTGCCAGCAGGGGACAGGGGCTATCCAACTATGGCTACACCTTC. Its protein is CASRGQGLSNYGYTF.

The rearrangement links TRBV27 to TRBJ2-7; perhaps TRBD2 as D (6 bases). The CDR3 is 16 residues long. Looked up from germline, CDR1 is MNHEY and CDR2 is SMNVEV (reference sequence). V was cut by 7 bases and J by 2 bases, with 21 bases left in between. The DNA of the CDR3 is TGTGCCAGCATGGAGACCCCCGGGGGTACCGCCTACGAGCAGTACTTC. Translated: CASMETPGGTAYEQYF.

The chain couples TRBV29-1 to TRBJ2-7; D gene uncertain. Trimming left V 4 bases short and J 2 bases short, with 9 bases between. Germline lookup yields CDR1 SQVTM and CDR2 ANQGSEA. This CDR3 is 12 amino acids long. The CDR3 DNA sequence: TGCAGCGTTGGAGGATTTACCTACGAGCAGTACTTC. Its translation: CSVGGFTYEQYF.

The rearrangement uses TRBV10-1 and TRBJ1-5; no definite D call. This CDR3 contains 16 residues. Germline CDR1 and CDR2: WNHNN and SYGVQD (reference sequence). V was shortened by 0 bases and J by 0 bases, with 9 bases between the two germline ends. In nucleotides, the CDR3 is TGCGCCAGCAGTGAGTCGATCGGGAATAGCAATCAGCCCCAGCATTTT. Encoded protein: CASSESIGNSNQPQHF.

The chain combines TRBV28 with TRBJ1-1; D call uncertain. The CDR3 is 13 residues long. V gave up 5 bases and J gave up 4 bases, with 11 bases separating them. CDR1 and CDR2 from the germline V gene are MDHEN and SYDVKM. The CDR3 sequence: CASSLPFPTEAFF. DNA of the CDR3: TGTGCCAGCAGTCTCCCCTTTCCCACTGAAGCTTTCTTT.

The chain employs TRBV4-2 and TRBJ1-4; D possibly corresponds to TRBD1 (5 bases). The germline V gene encodes CDR1 LGHNA and CDR2 YNFKEQ. This CDR3 contains 16 residues. The ends were cut back, 0 bases at V and 1 base at J, with 9 bases in the middle. The CDR3 region is CASSQDGAGTNEKLFF. For the CDR3, the DNA is TGTGCCAGCAGCCAAGATGGGGCAGGAACTAATGAAAAACTGTTTTTT.

The chain recombines TRBV29-1 with TRBJ1-5; TRBD1 might be the D (5 bases). CDR3 length equals 13 residues. V lost 4 bases and J 0 bases, leaving 7 bases between the germline ends. Germline CDR1 and CDR2: SQVTM and ANQGSEA. The CDR3 is CSVGDSSNQPQHF. CDR3 sequence (DNA): TGCAGCGTTGGTGACAGTAGCAATCAGCCCCAGCATTTT.

This chain links TRBV7-8 with TRBJ1-4, with D uncertain. V lost 5 bases and J 6 bases, leaving 10 bases between the germline ends. Germline assignment: CDR1 SGHVS and CDR2 FQNEAQ. The CDR3 consists of 13 residues. The DNA of the CDR3 is TGTGCCAGCAGCCGGAGGGCGGATGAAAAACTGTTTTTT. Protein product: CASSRRADEKLFF.

This chain connects TRBV19 to TRBJ2-3; 12 bases line up with TRBD1. CDR1 is LNHDA, CDR2 SQIVND, per germline (reference sequence). Unmatched junction bases numbered 4, after V lost 6 bases and J lost 6 bases. This CDR3 spans 14 amino acids. The DNA for the CDR3 is TGTGCCAGTAGCACGGGACAGGGGGCTGATACGCAGTATTTT. Its translation: CASSTGQGADTQYF.

This chain uses TRBV5-1 with TRBJ2-2, with D perhaps TRBD1 (6 bases). CDR3 length equals 16 residues. V was pared by 4 bases and J by 0 bases, with 13 bases between. The germline CDR1 and CDR2 sequences are SGHRS and YFSETQ. CDR3 sequence: CASSLPAGANTGELFF. CDR3 DNA sequence: TGCGCCAGCAGCCTCCCGGCAGGGGCGAACACCGGGGAGCTGTTTTTT.

The V and J genes are TRBV7-8 and TRBJ2-7; D is perhaps TRBD1 (6 bases). Germline values: CDR1 SGHVS, CDR2 FQNEAQ. CDR3 length equals 14 residues. Trimming left V 0 bases short and J 2 bases short, with 8 bases between. Written as DNA, the CDR3 is TGTGCCAGCAGCTTAGCAAGACAGGCCTACGAGCAGTACTTC. Its protein product is CASSLARQAYEQYF.